Listed below are T cell receptor beta chains from one sample, sequenced in a study of vaccination and CD4 T cells after COVID-19. These receptors' antigens are unknown. TCRdb recomputed calls from the PCR reads with MiXCR, one row per CDR3 protein. The data show a few thousand distinct CDR3 sequences, 27% seen once. What was sequenced was CD4+ T cells from blood, cultured in vitro. Source of these receptors: a human donor in good health. Each CDR3 is given with its conserved first and last residue. D genes are given only for firm matches. Clone size is not always given. Where it is, it says once, few, many or a class for expanded clones.

.	TRBV20-1	few	TRBJ2-1	TGCAGTGCTAGACCGACGGAGTTTATTGAGCAGTTCTTC	CSARPTEFIEQFF
.	TRBV10-3	few	TRBJ1-1	TGTGCCATCAGGGATACAGGTGAAGCTTTCTTT	CAIRDTGEAFF
TRBD1	TRBV7-9	.	TRBJ1-1	TGTGCCAGCACAGGGGGGGGGATGAACACTGAAGCTTTCTTT	CASTGGGMNTEAFF
TRBD2	TRBV6-2/TRBV6-3	.	TRBJ2-3	TGTGCCAGCAGTTACTCAGCGGGGGACACAGATACGCAGTATTTT	CASSYSAGDTDTQYF
.	TRBV7-2	.	TRBJ2-1	TGTGCCAGCAGCTTAGTCATACAGCGTGAGCAGTTCTTC	CASSLVIQREQFF
.	TRBV27	medium-sized	TRBJ1-2	TGTGCCAGCAGTATCTTCGGGGGATATGGCTACACCTTC	CASSIFGGYGYTF
.	TRBV19	once	TRBJ1-5	TGTGCCAGTAGTATTAAGGGGGAAGGTCAGCCCCAGCATTTT	CASSIKGEGQPQHF
.	TRBV27	few	TRBJ2-7	TGTGCCAGCAGTTCAACGGGACATAACTTCGCCTACGAGCAGTACTTC	CASSSTGHNFAYEQYF
TRBD2	TRBV4-2	.	TRBJ2-5	TGTGCCAGCAGCCAAGTTGCCACGGGGGGGCCGAATCCTAGGGAGACCCAGTACTTC	CASSQVATGGPNPRETQYF
.	TRBV18	few	TRBJ2-5	TGTGCCAGCTCACCTAGCCAAGAGACCCAGTACTTC	CASSPSQETQYF
.	TRBV7-9	.	TRBJ1-1	TGTGCCGGCAGCCTCGAATACACTGAAGCTTTCTTT	CAGSLEYTEAFF
.	TRBV7-9	few	TRBJ2-5	TGTGCCAGCAGCCCCGGGCTTGGGGGGAAAGCCCAGTACTTC	CASSPGLGGKAQYF
TRBD1	TRBV7-3	medium-sized	TRBJ1-2	TGTGCCAGCAGCTCCACAGGGGCAGATGGCTACACCTTC	CASSSTGADGYTF
.	TRBV20-1	.	TRBJ1-6	TGCAGTGCTACCATAGGCGGGGGCCGCTCCTATAATTCACCCCTCCACTTT	CSATIGGGRSYNSPLHF
.	TRBV7-9	medium-sized	TRBJ1-5	TGTGCCAGCAGCTACGGACGGGAAAATCAGCCCCAGCATTTT	CASSYGRENQPQHF
TRBD1	TRBV19	few	TRBJ2-5	TGTGCCAGTAGTATGGGACAGGGTGGAGAGACCCAGTACTTC	CASSMGQGGETQYF
TRBD1	TRBV6-1	medium-sized	TRBJ1-2	TGTGCCAGCAGACCCACAGGGGCGGATGGCTACACCTTC	CASRPTGADGYTF
.	TRBV19	few	TRBJ1-6	TGTGCCAGTAGTGCGACTAATTCACCCCTCCACTTT	CASSATNSPLHF
TRBD1	TRBV12-3/TRBV12-4	few	TRBJ1-2	TGTGCCAGCAGTTCGGACAGGGCCTATGGCTACACCTTC	CASSSDRAYGYTF
.	TRBV6-1	.	TRBJ1-1	TGTGCCAGCATGTGGGGACGGCAGAACACTGAAGCTTTCTTT	CASMWGRQNTEAFF
TRBD1	TRBV6-1	.	TRBJ2-7	TGTGCCAGCACTACACCGGGACAGGGAAGCCACGAGCAGTACTTC	CASTTPGQGSHEQYF
.	TRBV20-1	medium-sized	TRBJ1-5	TGCAGTGCAGGGATCGGGGGCGGCAATCAGCCCCAGCATTTT	CSAGIGGGNQPQHF
.	TRBV7-2	few	TRBJ1-2	TGTGCCAGCAGCTTAGATCAGGGTAACTATGGCTACACCTTC	CASSLDQGNYGYTF
.	TRBV20-1	.	TRBJ2-6	TGCAGTGCTAGAGATAGGGTCTTTGACTCTGGGGCCAACGTCCTGACTTTC	CSARDRVFDSGANVLTF
.	TRBV2	.	TRBJ1-1	TGTGCCAGCAGTGAAGAGGCAGCGGGCACTGAAGCTTTCTTT	CASSEEAAGTEAFF
TRBD1	TRBV6-1	.	TRBJ2-7	TGTGCCAGCAACTTCCTTCGGACAGGGTGGGACCCCGAGCAGTACTTC	CASNFLRTGWDPEQYF
TRBD1	TRBV2	.	TRBJ2-7	TGTGCCAGCACCATACAGGGGGGTCACGAGCAGTACTTC	CASTIQGGHEQYF
.	TRBV10-3	.	TRBJ2-3	TGTGCCATCAGTGAGGGAGCCACAGATACGCAGTATTTT	CAISEGATDTQYF
.	TRBV5-8	once	TRBJ1-1	TGTGCCAGCAGCCCCGTCGGTATACTTAACACTGAAGCTTTCTTT	CASSPVGILNTEAFF
.	TRBV6-1	.	TRBJ1-1	TGTGCCAGCAGCCCTACCCCGGGCTCGAACACTGAAGCTTTCTTT	CASSPTPGSNTEAFF
TRBD1	TRBV3-1	.	TRBJ2-7	TGTGCCAGCAGCCAAGGTGGGACAGGGTCCTACGAGCAGTACTTC	CASSQGGTGSYEQYF
.	TRBV7-2	medium-sized	TRBJ1-1	TGTGCCAGCAGCGTGTACCCAGGGGAAGCTTTCTTT	CASSVYPGEAFF
.	TRBV6-1	few	TRBJ1-1	TGTGCCAGCAGTGCCCAGAGGTGGGCTGAAGCTTTCTTT	CASSAQRWAEAFF